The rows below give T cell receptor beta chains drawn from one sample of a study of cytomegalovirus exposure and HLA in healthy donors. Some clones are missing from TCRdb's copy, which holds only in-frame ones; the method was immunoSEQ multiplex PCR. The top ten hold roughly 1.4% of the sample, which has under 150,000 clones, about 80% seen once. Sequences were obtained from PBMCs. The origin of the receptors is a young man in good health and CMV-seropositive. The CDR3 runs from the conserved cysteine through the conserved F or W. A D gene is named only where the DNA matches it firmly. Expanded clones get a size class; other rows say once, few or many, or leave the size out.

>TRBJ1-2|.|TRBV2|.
CASSIGSTDGYTF
TGTGCCAGCAGTATCGGGTCTACGGATGGCTACACCTTC
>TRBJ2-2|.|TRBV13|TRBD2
CASSSGLAGFPGTGELFF
TGTGCCAGCAGCTCGGGACTAGCGGGATTCCCGGGCACCGGGGAGCTGTTTTTT
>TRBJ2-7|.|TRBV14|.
CASSRRLDIHEQYF
TGTGCCAGCAGCCGCCGACTAGATATCCACGAGCAGTACTTC
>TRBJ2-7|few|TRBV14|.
CASSQWAGLEQYF
TGTGCCAGCAGCCAATGGGCAGGGCTCGAGCAGTACTTC
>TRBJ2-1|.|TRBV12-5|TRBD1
CASGLGQGRNEQFF
TGTGCTAGTGGTTTGGGACAGGGCCGAAATGAGCAGTTCTTC
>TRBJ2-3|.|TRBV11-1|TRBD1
CASSLRTGGSTDTQYF
TGTGCCAGCAGCTTACGGACAGGGGGCTCCACAGATACGCAGTATTTT
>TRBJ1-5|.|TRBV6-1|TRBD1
CASSTGTGGPQPQHF
TGTGCCAGCAGTACCGGGACAGGGGGCCCCCAGCCCCAGCATTTT
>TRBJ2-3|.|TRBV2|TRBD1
CASSLTGGTDTQYF
TGTGCCAGCAGCCTTACAGGGGGGACAGATACGCAGTATTTT
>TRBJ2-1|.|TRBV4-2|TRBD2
CASSQNLAGTYNEQFF
TGTGCCAGCAGCCAAAACCTAGCGGGAACTTACAATGAGCAGTTCTTC
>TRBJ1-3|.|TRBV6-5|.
CASSYSGDNLGNAIYF
TGTGCCAGCAGTTACTCGGGGGACAACCTGGGAAACGCCATATATTTT
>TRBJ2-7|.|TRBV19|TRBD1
CASSITRGQQVEQYF
TGTGCCAGTAGTATTACCAGGGGGCAACAGGTCGAGCAGTACTTC
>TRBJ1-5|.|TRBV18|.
CASSTREGTLHF
TGTGCCAGCTCCACCAGGGAGGGAACCTTACATTTT
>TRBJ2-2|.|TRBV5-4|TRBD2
CASSHRTSDNGELFF
TGTGCCAGCAGCCACCGGACTAGCGATAACGGGGAGCTGTTTTTT
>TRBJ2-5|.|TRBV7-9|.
CASSLEGGETQYF
TGTGCCAGCAGCTTAGAGGGAGGTGAGACCCAGTACTTC
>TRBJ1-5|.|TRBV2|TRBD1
CASSLDRGNQPQHF
TGTGCCAGCAGTTTGGACAGGGGCAATCAGCCCCAGCATTTT
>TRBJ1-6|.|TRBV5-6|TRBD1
CASTRGTVNSPLHF
TGTGCCAGCACCAGAGGGACAGTTAATTCACCCCTCCACTTT
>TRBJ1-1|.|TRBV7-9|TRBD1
CASRPGTEVEAFF
TGTGCCAGCAGACCCGGGACAGAAGTTGAAGCTTTCTTT
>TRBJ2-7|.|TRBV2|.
CASSIRGRPYEQYF
TGTGCCAGCTCTATTAGGGGTCGACCCTACGAGCAGTACTTC
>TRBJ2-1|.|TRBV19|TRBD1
CASSGRQGRNEQFF
TGTGCCAGTAGTGGGCGACAGGGGCGGAATGAGCAGTTCTTC
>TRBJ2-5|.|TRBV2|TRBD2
CASNPTSGSIETQYF
TGTGCCAGCAACCCGACTAGCGGGAGCATAGAGACCCAGTACTTC
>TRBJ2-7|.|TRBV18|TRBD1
CASSPVGTGEYEQYF
TGTGCCAGCTCACCAGTGGGGACAGGGGAGTACGAGCAGTACTTC
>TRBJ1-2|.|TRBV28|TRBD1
CASRTPQGAPHGYTF
TGTGCCAGCAGAACACCTCAGGGGGCCCCCCATGGCTACACCTTC
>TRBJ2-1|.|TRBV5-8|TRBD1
CASSVYRGAYNEQFF
TGTGCCAGCAGCGTATACAGGGGGGCCTACAATGAGCAGTTCTTC
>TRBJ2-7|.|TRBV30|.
CAWSRTGRADEQYF
TGTGCCTGGAGTCGAACAGGGAGGGCCGACGAGCAGTACTTC
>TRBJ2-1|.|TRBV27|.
CASSPSRNEQFF
TGTGCCAGCAGTCCCTCCCGCAATGAGCAGTTCTTC
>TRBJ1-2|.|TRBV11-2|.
CASSPTEGDYGYTF
TGTGCCAGCAGCCCCACCGAGGGGGACTATGGCTACACCTTC
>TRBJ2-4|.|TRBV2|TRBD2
CASATSGDIQYF
TGTGCCAGCGCGACTAGCGGGGACATTCAGTACTTC
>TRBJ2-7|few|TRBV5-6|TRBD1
CASSPGQGWYEQYF
TGTGCCAGCAGCCCGGGACAGGGATGGTACGAGCAGTACTTC
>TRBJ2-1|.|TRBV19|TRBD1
CASIPTGERMNEQFF
TGTGCCAGTATCCCGACAGGGGAGCGGATGAATGAGCAGTTCTTC
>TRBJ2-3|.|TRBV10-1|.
CASSDPSAQDTQYF
TGCGCCAGCAGTGATCCTAGCGCCCAAGATACGCAGTATTTT
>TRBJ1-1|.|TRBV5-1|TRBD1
CASSLNGDRAQAFF
TGCGCCAGCAGCTTGAATGGGGACAGGGCTCAAGCTTTCTTT
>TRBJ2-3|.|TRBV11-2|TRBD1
CASSSTTGFIDTQYF
TGTGCCAGCAGCTCTACGACAGGGTTCATAGATACGCAGTATTTT
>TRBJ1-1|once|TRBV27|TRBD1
CASSPLTGRMNTEAFF
TGTGCCAGCAGTCCCCTGACAGGGAGGATGAACACTGAAGCTTTCTTT
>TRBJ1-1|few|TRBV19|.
CASSIRGDYEAFF
TGTGCCAGTAGTATAAGGGGGGACTATGAAGCTTTCTTT
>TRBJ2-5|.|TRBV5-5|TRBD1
CASSSTGTVQETQYF
TGTGCCAGCAGCTCAACCGGGACAGTCCAAGAGACCCAGTACTTC
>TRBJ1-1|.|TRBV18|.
CASSPSAPGGTEAFF
TGTGCCAGCTCACCCAGCGCTCCCGGGGGCACTGAAGCTTTCTTT
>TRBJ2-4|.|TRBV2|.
CASRVDSPKNIQYF
TGTGCCAGCAGAGTAGACAGCCCCAAAAACATTCAGTACTTC
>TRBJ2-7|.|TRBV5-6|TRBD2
CASSLGGGGRAYEQYF
TGTGCCAGCAGCTTGGGGGGGGGCGGGAGGGCCTACGAGCAGTACTTC
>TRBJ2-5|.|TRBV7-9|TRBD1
CASSSLGTGPRREQYF
TGTGCCAGCAGCTCCCTAGGGACAGGGCCGAGGAGGGAGCAGTACTTC
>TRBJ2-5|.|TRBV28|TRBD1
CASSVLQGTGETQYF
TGTGCCAGCAGTGTGTTGCAAGGGACAGGAGAGACCCAGTACTTC
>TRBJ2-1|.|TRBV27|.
CASSLGDREFF
TGTGCCAGCAGTTTAGGAGATCGAGAGTTCTTC
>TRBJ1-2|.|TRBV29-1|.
CSVVTGGTAYGYTF
TGCAGCGTTGTTACTGGTGGAACAGCTTATGGCTACACCTTC
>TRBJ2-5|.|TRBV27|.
CASSPIPPETQYF
TGTGCCAGCAGTCCTATTCCCCCAGAGACCCAGTACTTC
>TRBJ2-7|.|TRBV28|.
CASIRRQTYEQYF
TGTGCCAGCATCAGGAGACAGACCTACGAGCAGTACTTC
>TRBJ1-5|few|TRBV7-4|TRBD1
CASSLEEGTGGNQPQHF
TGTGCCAGCAGCTTAGAGGAGGGGACAGGGGGCAATCAGCCCCAGCATTTT
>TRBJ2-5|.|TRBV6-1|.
CASSEGEGGTQYF
TGTGCCAGCAGTGAAGGAGAAGGGGGGACCCAGTACTTC
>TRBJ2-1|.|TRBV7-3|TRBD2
CASSPGTSNEQFF
TGTGCCAGCAGCCCCGGGACTAGCAATGAGCAGTTCTTC
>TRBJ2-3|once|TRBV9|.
CASSPSPRGTDTQYF
TGTGCCAGCAGCCCTAGCCCGAGAGGGACAGATACGCAGTATTTT
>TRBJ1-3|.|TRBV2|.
CASTMTEGKYGNTIYF
TGTGCCAGCACCATGACGGAGGGGAAGTACGGAAACACCATATATTTT
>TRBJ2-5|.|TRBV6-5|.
CASSYSRGETQYF
TGTGCCAGCAGTTACTCTAGAGGAGAGACCCAGTACTTC
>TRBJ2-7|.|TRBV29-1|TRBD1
CSVRDRVAHEQYF
TGCAGCGTACGGGACAGGGTGGCCCACGAGCAGTACTTC
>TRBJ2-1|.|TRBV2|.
CASSTGTAVNEQFF
TGTGCCAGCAGTACAGGGACCGCTGTCAATGAGCAGTTCTTC
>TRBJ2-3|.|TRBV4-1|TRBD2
CASSQVYPASGGADTQYF
TGCGCCAGCAGCCAAGTCTACCCGGCTAGCGGGGGCGCAGATACGCAGTATTTT
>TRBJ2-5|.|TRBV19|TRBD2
CASNSREKRQETQYF
TGTGCCAGTAACTCGCGGGAGAAGCGCCAAGAGACCCAGTACTTC
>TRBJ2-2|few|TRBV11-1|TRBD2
CASSRGGAGELFF
TGTGCCAGCAGCCGGGGGGGGGCCGGGGAGCTGTTTTTT
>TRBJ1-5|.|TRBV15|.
CATSQTSGGGNQPQHF
TGTGCCACCAGCCAAACATCCGGGGGTGGCAATCAGCCCCAGCATTTT
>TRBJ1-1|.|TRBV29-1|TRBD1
CSATRDRGRGDAEAFF
TGCAGCGCTACCCGGGACAGGGGGCGCGGCGATGCTGAAGCTTTCTTT
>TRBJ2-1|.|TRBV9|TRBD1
CASSLGQGAGEQFF
TGTGCCAGCAGCTTAGGACAGGGGGCAGGTGAGCAGTTCTTC
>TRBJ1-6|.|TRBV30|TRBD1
CAWSGWDRGNSPLHF
TGTGCCTGGAGTGGATGGGACAGGGGAAATTCACCCCTCCACTTT